This TCR beta chain originates from a study of shared clonotypes between healthy human individuals. The CDR3 has 13 amino acids. From germline, CDR1 is MDHEN and CDR2 SYDVKM. Trimming stripped 10 bases from V and 3 bases from J, with 13 bases between. Approximately 30,000 T cell genomes (around 200 ng DNA) went into each sorted-subset replicate. Libraries were prepared by immunoSEQ multiplex PCR; TCRdb keeps only in-frame clonotypes and omits some of them. The data show 1,500,000 or so clones, roughly 96% seen once. Comments on this clone: Its target is unknown.

Broader study findings: Clonotype sharing across a few donors was observed for 4% to 6.5% of naive CD4 clonotypes.

This receptor was obtained from a young man in good health. Source material: naive CD4+ T cells sorted from blood. Subset defined: CD45RA+ positively selected. The chain employs TRBV28 and TRBJ2-1; D not resolved. The CDR3 sequence: CATNEWSYNEQFF. CDR3 nucleotide sequence: TGTGCCACCAACGAGTGGAGCTACAATGAGCAGTTCTTC.